The 14 T cell receptor beta chains below all came from one sample that was sequenced in a study of cytomegalovirus exposure and HLA in healthy donors. The repertoire was sequenced with immunoSEQ multiplex PCR; TCRdb's copy has only in-frame clones and lacks some. The sample contains 100,000 to 150,000 clones, approximately 95% of which appear only once. What was sequenced was PBMCs. These receptors all come from a man younger than 35 in good health and CMV-seronegative.

This chain joins TRBV4-1 and TRBJ2-3; 10 bases align to TRBD2. Unmatched junction bases numbered 11, after V lost 5 bases and J lost 6 bases. Germline lookup yields CDR1 MGHRA and CDR2 YSYEKL. This CDR3 spans 16 amino acids. The chain's CDR3 is CASSFRRTSGSDTQYF. In nucleotides, the CDR3 is TGCGCCAGCAGCTTTCGGCGGACTAGCGGCTCGGATACGCAGTATTTT.

The gene calls are TRBV9 and TRBJ1-3; D is perhaps TRBD1 (5 bases). The CDR3 sequence is 15 residues long. Trimming removed 4 bases from V and 0 bases from J, with 11 bases in between. CDR1 is SGDLS and CDR2 is YYNGEE in the germline V gene. CDR3: CASSITGISGNTIYF. CDR3 sequence (DNA): TGTGCCAGCAGCATAACAGGCATCTCTGGAAACACCATATATTTT.

The gene calls are TRBV5-4 and TRBJ2-1; 12 bases match TRBD2. CDR3 length: 16 amino acids. Trimming at V came to 4 bases and at J to 4 bases, leaving 6 bases not matched to a gene. Germline V gene sequence: CDR1 SGHNT, CDR2 YYREEE (reference sequence). CDR3 in DNA: TGTGCCAGCAGCCCCGGACTAGCGGGACCTTACAATGAGCAGTTCTTC. It encodes CASSPGLAGPYNEQFF.

The rearrangement links TRBV20-1 to TRBJ2-3; D not certain. This CDR3 region has 10 residues. Trimming left V 5 bases short and J 8 bases short, with 8 bases between. The V gene's germline CDR1 is DFQATT and CDR2 SNEGSKA (reference sequence). The CDR3 is CSAERATQYF. In DNA form, the CDR3 reads TGCAGTGCTGAGCGTGCTACGCAGTATTTT.

The gene calls are TRBV28 and TRBJ2-1; 13 bases match TRBD2. The trim removed 6 bases at V and 8 bases at J, leaving 10 bases unmatched. The CDR3 is made up of 16 amino acids. Germline lookup yields CDR1 MDHEN and CDR2 SYDVKM. The CDR3 region has the DNA TGTGCCAGCAGAGGTGGACTAGCGGGAGCATTCTATGAGCAGTTCTTC. Protein: CASRGGLAGAFYEQFF.

The chain has TRBV7-9 and TRBJ2-3; TRBD1 agrees at 7 bases. V was clipped by 4 bases and J by 0 bases; unmatched bases: 13. From germline, CDR1 is SEHNR and CDR2 FQNEAQ (reference sequence). This CDR3 has 18 amino acids. The CDR3 region is CASSSLGDSRPSTDTQYF. DNA for the CDR3: TGTGCCAGCAGCTCCCTTGGGGACAGTCGTCCTAGCACAGATACGCAGTATTTT.

The chain couples TRBV28 to TRBJ1-4, with 8 bases that match TRBD1. Per the germline V gene, CDR1 is MDHEN and CDR2 is SYDVKM. The CDR3 is made up of 15 amino acids. V lost 5 bases, J lost 8 bases, and 10 bases stayed unmatched. CDR3 in DNA: TGTGCCAGCAGTCCCCACGACAGGGGAGGGGAAAAACTGTTTTTT. This encodes CASSPHDRGGEKLFF.

The chain employs TRBV6-4 and TRBJ2-3; 11 bases fit TRBD1. CDR1 is MRHNA and CDR2 is SNTAGT in the germline V gene. V trimming: 0 bases; J trimming: 2 bases; junction bases outside the gene matches: 1. The CDR3 extends over 16 amino acids. The CDR3 sequence: CASSDSDRGHTDTQYF. CDR3 in DNA: TGTGCCAGCAGTGACTCGGACAGGGGGCACACAGATACGCAGTATTTT.

The V and J genes are TRBV5-1 and TRBJ2-7; 10 bases fit TRBD1. CDR1 SGHRS and CDR2 YFSETQ come from the germline V gene. After removal of 2 bases from V and 2 bases from J, the junction contained 4 bases not matched to a gene. CDR3 length equals 15 residues. This CDR3 is CASSFRQGAPYEQYF. CDR3 in DNA: TGCGCCAGCAGCTTCCGACAGGGGGCCCCCTACGAGCAGTACTTC.

The V gene is TRBV28, the J gene TRBJ2-1; tentatively, D is TRBD2 (5 bases). With 6 bases removed from V and 7 bases from J, the gap between germline ends came to 28 bases. The CDR3 runs to 18 residues. Per the germline V gene, CDR1 is MDHEN and CDR2 is SYDVKM. The CDR3 sequence: CASRGGLRSKAPRNEQFF. Here the CDR3 DNA reads TGTGCCAGCAGGGGCGGGCTAAGGTCTAAGGCCCCGCGGAATGAGCAGTTCTTC.

The CDR3 DNA sequence: TGTGCCAGCAGCCGGGTAGCTAACTATGGCTACACCTTC. The encoded protein is CASSRVANYGYTF. The J gene is TRBJ1-2, the V gene TRBV11-2; D remains ambiguous. V shed 5 bases and J shed 0 bases, with 7 bases lying between them. The CDR3 runs 13 residues. Germline assignment: CDR1 SGHAT and CDR2 FQNNGV.

The rearrangement uses TRBV7-6 and TRBJ2-5; a weak D match, TRBD1 (5 bases). Per germline, CDR1 SGHVS and CDR2 FNYEAQ. Trimming removed 4 bases at V and 2 bases at J, with 11 bases between. This CDR3 has 14 residues. DNA of the CDR3: TGTGCCAGCAGCTCGATAGGGGTACAAGAGACCCAGTACTTC. It specifies CASSSIGVQETQYF.

The CDR3 loop is CASSLGYTGWDGYTF. The CDR3 region has the DNA TGCGCCAGCAGCTTGGGATATACAGGGTGGGATGGCTACACCTTC. This sequence joins TRBV5-1 and TRBJ1-2; possibly TRBD1 for D (6 bases). Trimming pared 0 bases from V and 6 bases from J, leaving 15 bases between. Germline CDR1 is SGHRS and CDR2 is YFSETQ. There are 15 residues in the CDR3.

V and J are TRBV6-1 and TRBJ2-6; 7 positions match TRBD1. This CDR3 region has 17 residues. V lost 4 bases and J lost 1; bases outside the gene matches: 7. In germline, CDR1 is MNHNS, CDR2 SASEGT. CDR3 in amino acids: CASSGETGRSGANVLTF. The CDR3 bases are TGTGCCAGCAGTGGGGAGACAGGGCGGTCTGGGGCCAACGTCCTGACTTTC.